Presented here are 26 T cell receptor beta chains from one specimen sequenced in a study of cytomegalovirus exposure and HLA in healthy donors. The PCR ran on 60 Vbeta and 13 Jbeta primers. Profiling relied on immunoSEQ multiplex PCR, and the TCRdb table lists in-frame clones only, not all of them. The table includes some 150,000 clones, approximately 80% detected once. Sequencing was carried out using PBMCs. The receptor set was obtained from a woman aged 30 to 39 in good health and CMV-seropositive.

This chain joins TRBV4-3 and TRBJ1-2, with TRBD1 identical over 10 bases. Germline CDR1 and CDR2: LGHNA and YSLEER. V dropped 4 bases and J dropped 8; count of bases not matched to a gene: 13. This CDR3 has 16 amino acids. The CDR3 loop is CASSLWIRDRGSGYTF. CDR3 nucleotides: TGCGCCAGCAGCCTCTGGATCCGGGACAGGGGATCCGGCTACACCTTC.

The chain recombines TRBV2 with TRBJ1-2; D is possibly TRBD1 (6 bases). This CDR3 comprises 15 residues. V was shortened by 6 bases and J by 4 bases, with 18 bases between the two germline ends. Germline loops: CDR1 SNHLY, CDR2 FYNNEI. The DNA for the CDR3 is TGTGCCAGCAGCGCCGCGGGGGGCGCGACCTATGGCTACACCTTC. It translates to CASSAAGGATYGYTF.

V gene TRBV18 combines with J gene TRBJ2-2; unclear D gene. Germline CDR1 and CDR2: KGHSH and LQKENI. The CDR3 has 15 amino acids. V was pared by 2 bases and J by 4 bases, with 11 bases between. CDR3 sequence: CASSPGPTRTGELFF. The DNA for the CDR3 is TGTGCCAGCTCACCAGGCCCCACCCGCACCGGGGAGCTGTTTTTT.

This chain links TRBV14 with TRBJ1-4; no clear D. Germline CDR1 reads SGHDN; CDR2 reads FVKESK. This CDR3 is built from 12 residues. Trimming took off 3 bases at V and 12 bases at J, with 11 bases between the two ends. CDR3 DNA: TGTGCCAGCAGCCAGAGAACCTCGGAACTGTTTTTT. It translates to CASSQRTSELFF.

This clone has just one count. The V call is TRBV5-1, the J call TRBJ2-5, with a possible D match to TRBD1 (5 bases). CDR1 is SGHRS and CDR2 is YFSETQ in the germline V gene. V lost 0 bases, J lost 0 bases, and 6 bases lay in between. The CDR3 has 14 residues. CDR3 nucleotides: TGCGCCAGCAGCTTGGAGGGGTACCAAGAGACCCAGTACTTC. It yields the protein CASSLEGYQETQYF.

This clone is a singleton in its sample. This chain uses TRBV9 with TRBJ1-5; D may be TRBD1 (5 bases). V lost 0 bases to trimming and J lost 7 bases, with 11 bases between them. Germline CDR1 is SGDLS and CDR2 is YYNGEE. This CDR3 spans 14 amino acids. The CDR3 spells CASSVAGSGQPQHF. CDR3 nucleotides: TGTGCCAGCAGCGTAGCAGGGTCAGGGCAGCCCCAGCATTTT.

The genes are TRBV5-6 and TRBJ1-2; D gene unclear. This CDR3 has 17 amino acids. Trimming shortened V by 0 bases and J by 2 bases, and 17 bases separated the two germline ends. Germline values: CDR1 SGHDT, CDR2 YYEEEE. The CDR3 DNA reads as TGTGCCAGCAGCTTGGTAACGTTTGAGACACCGAACTATGGCTACACCTTC. Translating it yields CASSLVTFETPNYGYTF. The entire variable domain, with the rest obtained from reference TRBV5-6 and TRBJ1-2, is as follows: DAGVTQSPTHLIKTRGQQVTLRCSPKSGHDTVSWYQQALGQGPQFIFQYYEEEERQRGNFPDRFSGHQFPNYSSELNVNALLLGDSALYLCASSLVTFETPNYGYTFGSGTRLTVV.

The count of this clone is one. This chain links TRBV27 with TRBJ2-2; 7 positions agree with TRBD1. The CDR3 is 14 residues long. CDR1 is MNHEY and CDR2 is SMNVEV in the germline V gene (reference sequence). After removal of 3 bases from V and 6 bases from J, the junction contained 4 bases not matched to a gene. The CDR3 spells CASSFDREAGELFF. As DNA, the CDR3 is TGTGCCAGCAGTTTCGACAGGGAAGCCGGGGAGCTGTTTTTT.

The chain employs TRBV6-5 and TRBJ1-1, with a tentative D call TRBD1 (5 bases). This CDR3 region has 15 residues. CDR1 and CDR2 from the germline V gene are MNHEY and SVGAGI. The V and J ends lost 3 bases and 11 bases respectively, with 22 bases between them. CDR3 loop: CASSYSPSGGVIAFF. The DNA of the CDR3 is TGTGCCAGCAGTTATTCCCCGTCTGGGGGGGTCATTGCTTTCTTT.

In DNA, the CDR3 is TGTGCCAGCTCACAAGGGGAAAACACCATATATTTT. Protein product: CASSQGENTIYF. The V and J genes are TRBV18 and TRBJ1-3; D perhaps matches TRBD1 (5 bases). Trimming took 4 bases from V and 6 from J, leaving 7 bases between them. Germline CDR1 KGHSH, CDR2 LQKENI. The CDR3 is 12 residues long.

This chain links TRBV6-5 with TRBJ2-5; TRBD1 aligns across 12 bases. Gene TRBJ2-7 matches the end of the DNA better, so the J call may be wrong. The CDR3 is 16 amino acids. From germline, CDR1 is MNHEY and CDR2 SVGAGI. CDR3 loop: CASSYLLGQGAPEQYF. In DNA, the CDR3 is TGTGCCAGCAGTTACCTCTTGGGACAGGGGGCGCCCGAGCAGTACTTC.

The CDR3: CASSKALGQGAKNIQYF. The CDR3 coding sequence is TGTGCCAGCAGCAAAGCGCTAGGACAGGGGGCCAAAAACATTCAGTACTTC. The gene calls are TRBV21-1 and TRBJ2-4; TRBD1 is taken as the D call from the table, unchecked against the DNA. TRBV21-1 is noted as a pseudogene. CDR3 length: 17 residues.

J is TRBJ2-5 and V is TRBV29-1, with D perhaps TRBD1 (6 bases). Trimming stripped 0 bases from V and 0 bases from J, with 11 bases between. The CDR3 is 15 residues long. The germline CDR1 and CDR2 sequences are SQVTM and ANQGSEA. CDR3 DNA sequence: TGCAGCGTTGAAGACTGGGACAAAGACCAAGAGACCCAGTACTTC. Its protein product is CSVEDWDKDQETQYF.

The chain couples TRBV5-4 to TRBJ1-1; the match to TRBD1 covers 7 bases. The J segment lost 1 base and the V segment lost 4 bases, leaving 7 bases of the junction unmatched. Germline V gene lookup returns CDR1 SGHNT and CDR2 YYREEE (reference sequence). The CDR3 spans 15 residues. The CDR3 DNA is TGTGCCAGCAGCCCTTGGGACAGTCAGAACACTGAAGCTTTCTTT. Its protein is CASSPWDSQNTEAFF. Drawing the rest from reference TRBV5-4 and TRBJ1-1, the complete variable domain is ETGVTQSPTHLIKTRGQQVTLRCSSQSGHNTVSWYQQALGQGPQFIFQYYREEENGRGNFPPRFSGLQFPNYSSELNVNALELDDSALYLCASSPWDSQNTEAFFGQGTRLTVV.

The V gene is TRBV15, the J gene TRBJ2-1; 8 bases match TRBD1. With 2 bases clipped from V and 7 bases from J, the junction kept 1 base outside the gene matches. The CDR3 contains 13 residues. CDR1 is LNHNV, CDR2 YYDKDF, per germline (reference sequence). In DNA, the CDR3 is TGTGCCACCAGCAGACGACAGGGGAATGAGCAGTTCTTC. The encoded protein is CATSRRQGNEQFF.

The rearrangement joins TRBV27 to TRBJ2-7; weak D call: TRBD2 (5 bases). V lost 5 bases, J lost 4 bases, and 15 bases lay in between. Germline values: CDR1 MNHEY, CDR2 SMNVEV (reference sequence). This CDR3 comprises 14 residues. The CDR3 DNA follows: TGTGCCAGCAGTCCAATCGGGGAGAGGTACGAGCAGTACTTC. Protein sequence: CASSPIGERYEQYF.

The chain carries TRBV5-1 and TRBJ2-1, with D uncertain. V was clipped by 1 base and J by 8 bases, with 7 bases between them. CDR1 is SGHRS, CDR2 YFSETQ, per germline. CDR3 length equals 12 residues. The CDR3 DNA reads as TGCGCCAGCAGCTTGATATTTGATGAGCAGTTCTTC. As protein: CASSLIFDEQFF.

The CDR3 protein is CASSRTSGGTETQYF. In DNA, the CDR3 is TGTGCCAGCAGCAGGACTAGCGGGGGGACGGAGACCCAGTACTTC. This sequence joins TRBV5-4 and TRBJ2-5; TRBD2 matches at 14 bases. After removal of 4 bases from V and 5 bases from J, the junction contained 4 bases not matched to a gene. The CDR3 has 15 amino acids. Germline CDR1 SGHNT, CDR2 YYREEE (reference sequence). Complete variable domain (other parts from reference TRBV5-4 and TRBJ2-5): ETGVTQSPTHLIKTRGQQVTLRCSSQSGHNTVSWYQQALGQGPQFIFQYYREEENGRGNFPPRFSGLQFPNYSSELNVNALELDDSALYLCASSRTSGGTETQYFGPGTRLLVL.

The chain combines TRBV11-1 with TRBJ2-2; possibly TRBD1 for D (5 bases). The V end was cut by 8 bases, the J end by 4 bases, with 14 bases between. The length of the CDR3 is 14 residues. From germline, CDR1 is SGHAT and CDR2 FQDESV (reference sequence). This chain's CDR3 is CASASGRGTGELFF. CDR3 DNA: TGTGCCAGCGCATCCGGTAGGGGCACCGGGGAGCTGTTTTTT.

This chain joins TRBV6-5 and TRBJ2-5, with 11 bases that match TRBD2. J gave up 5 bases and V 2 bases, and 4 bases lay outside the gene matches. Germline values: CDR1 MNHEY, CDR2 SVGAGI. This CDR3 has 15 residues. As DNA, the CDR3 is TGTGCCAGCAGTTACGTAGCGGGGGGGCCGGAGACCCAGTACTTC. Translating it yields CASSYVAGGPETQYF.

This chain joins TRBV4-3 and TRBJ2-1; 12 nucleotides align to TRBD2. V dropped 1 base and J dropped 0; count of bases not matched to a gene: 4. CDR1 LGHNA and CDR2 YSLEER come from the germline V gene. There are 18 residues in the CDR3. CDR3 DNA sequence: TGCGCCAGCAGCCAAGTTCTAGCGGGGGGGAGCTCCTACAATGAGCAGTTCTTC. Translating gives CASSQVLAGGSSYNEQFF.

The rearrangement uses TRBV29-1 and TRBJ2-7; 8 nucleotides line up with TRBD1. The CDR3 is 14 residues long. From germline, CDR1 is SQVTM and CDR2 ANQGSEA. The V and J ends lost 4 bases and 2 bases, in that order; junction bases with no gene match: 7. The CDR3 DNA is TGCAGCGTTGTAGGACAGGGCAAAACCTACGAGCAGTACTTC. Protein: CSVVGQGKTYEQYF.

The chain links TRBV9 to TRBJ2-4; TRBD1 matches 7 bases. The CDR3 contains 17 residues. Per the germline V gene, CDR1 is SGDLS and CDR2 is YYNGEE. J gave up 0 bases and V 0 bases, and 6 bases lay outside the gene matches. This chain's CDR3 is CASSVGPGGLAKNIQYF. The DNA of the CDR3 is TGTGCCAGCAGCGTAGGCCCAGGGGGTCTAGCCAAAAACATTCAGTACTTC.

The chain has TRBV7-2 and TRBJ1-2; 10 bases are a match to TRBD1. The ends lost 5 bases at V and 5 bases at J; junction bases unmatched: 8. This CDR3 has 15 amino acids. Germline values: CDR1 SGHTA, CDR2 FQGNSA. The CDR3 region is CASSGRQGAPYGYTF. The CDR3 region has the DNA TGTGCCAGCAGCGGCAGACAGGGGGCGCCTTATGGCTACACCTTC.

This clone came up a few times. The chain couples TRBV6-6 to TRBJ2-7; D uncertain. The germline V gene encodes CDR1 MNHNY and CDR2 SVGAGI (reference sequence). Trimming stripped 2 bases from V and 4 bases from J, with 3 bases between. CDR3 length: 11 residues. For the CDR3, the DNA is TGTGCCAGCAGTTACATATACGAGCAGTACTTC. Protein product: CASSYIYEQYF.

The J gene is TRBJ1-4, the V gene TRBV28; D is uncertain. With 7 bases removed from V and 5 bases from J, the gap between germline ends came to 11 bases. The CDR3 covers 13 residues. Germline values: CDR1 MDHEN, CDR2 SYDVKM. This CDR3 reads CASNTDPNEKLFF. The CDR3 region has the DNA TGTGCCAGCAATACAGACCCCAATGAAAAACTGTTTTTT.